The 31 T cell receptor beta chains given below trace back to one sample, sequenced in a study of vaccination and CD4 T cells after COVID-19. The treatment denotes: roughly ten-day PBMC culture with coronavirus spike peptide pools or control peptides (ViraFEST assay). Antigen specificity for these receptors is unknown. Researchers used the Oncomine TCR Beta short-read assay to sequence DNA from cultured CD4+ T cells. TCRdb recomputed calls from the PCR reads with MiXCR, one row per CDR3 protein. The sample contains 20,000 to 25,000 distinct CDR3 sequences, approximately 61% of which appear only once. Source material: CD4+ T cells from blood, cultured in vitro. The receptors shown here come from a human donor who had recovered from COVID-19.

The V call is TRBV2, the J call TRBJ1-1; 9 bases map to TRBD1. The germline CDR1 and CDR2 sequences are SNHLY and FYNNEI. V lost 6 bases, J lost 0 bases, and 8 bases stayed unmatched. The CDR3 consists of 16 residues. CDR3 in amino acids: CASRRQGVVMNTEAFF. CDR3 nucleotide sequence: TGTGCCAGCAGGAGACAGGGGGTAGTAATGAACACTGAAGCTTTCTTT.

The V call is TRBV12-3 or TRBV12-4, the J call TRBJ2-2; 8 nucleotides line up with TRBD1. V gave up 3 bases and J gave up 5 bases; unmatched junction bases: 5. CDR3 length: 15 amino acids. Here the CDR3 reads CASSFRTGSTGELFF. CDR3 nucleotide sequence: TGTGCCAGCAGTTTCAGGACAGGGAGTACCGGGGAGCTGTTTTTT.

The rearrangement joins TRBV7-2 to TRBJ1-1; no definite D call. Germline V gene sequence: CDR1 SGHTA, CDR2 FQGNSA. V dropped 6 bases and J dropped 5 bases, with 10 bases sitting between them. This CDR3 comprises 12 residues. The CDR3 reads CASREVWTEAFF. CDR3 in DNA: TGTGCCAGCAGGGAGGTTTGGACTGAAGCTTTCTTT.

This chain connects TRBV2 to TRBJ2-7, with 7 bases matching TRBD1. This CDR3 contains 16 residues. Germline V gives CDR1 SNHLY, CDR2 FYNNEI. V was pared by 2 bases and J by 3 bases, with 10 bases of the junction left unmatched. For the CDR3, the DNA is TGTGCCAGCAGTGAACGTACAGGGGTTCCCCTCTACGAGCAGTACTTC. It yields the protein CASSERTGVPLYEQYF.

The chain is built from TRBV7-2 and TRBJ1-4; 7 bases are a match to TRBD1. Germline loops: CDR1 SGHTA, CDR2 FQGNSA. The CDR3 consists of 13 residues. V was clipped by 5 bases and J by 6 bases; unmatched bases: 3. The DNA of the CDR3 is TGTGCCAGCAGCGTAGGGACAGATGAAAAACTGTTTTTT. This codes for CASSVGTDEKLFF.

This chain connects TRBV5-6 to TRBJ2-7; D is unclear. The CDR3 spans 16 residues. Trimming took off 3 bases at V and 2 bases at J, with 18 bases between the two ends. Germline-derived CDR1 and CDR2 are SGHDT and YYEEEE. Written as DNA, the CDR3 is TGTGCCAGCAGCTCCCCGCTGGCCACTAAAACCTACGAGCAGTACTTC. It specifies CASSSPLATKTYEQYF.

This clonotype was counted a single time. The chain is built from TRBV6-1 and TRBJ1-1; D is unresolved. The V gene's germline CDR1 is MNHNS and CDR2 SASEGT. Deletions cut 7 bases from V and 6 bases from J, with 9 bases between. This CDR3 region has 11 residues. The CDR3, as DNA: TGTGCCAGCAATTGGATGTCTGAAGCTTTCTTT. Encoded protein: CASNWMSEAFF.

This clonotype showed up just a few times. This chain joins TRBV20-1 and TRBJ1-5; 10 nucleotides match TRBD1. V lost 3 bases and J lost 6; bases outside the gene matches: 5. This CDR3 is 14 amino acids long. Germline CDR1 and CDR2: DFQATT and SNEGSKA (reference sequence). CDR3 sequence (DNA): TGCAGTGCTAGCCGGACAGGGGGTACTCAGCCCCAGCATTTT. Protein sequence: CSASRTGGTQPQHF.

This chain links TRBV6-2 or TRBV6-3 with TRBJ1-2; D remains ambiguous. The ends were cut back, 4 bases at V and 8 bases at J, with 8 bases in the middle. Germline V CDR1 and CDR2: MNHEY, SVGEGT. The CDR3 length is 11 residues. In nucleotides, the CDR3 is TGTGCCAGCAGTTCCCCGGGCGGCTACACCTTC. Its translation: CASSSPGGYTF.

This chain links TRBV30 with TRBJ1-2, with 8 bases aligning to TRBD1. Germline CDR1 and CDR2: GTSNPN and SVGIG (reference sequence). The CDR3 has 14 residues. The ends lost 2 bases at V and 2 bases at J; junction bases unmatched: 4. For the CDR3, the DNA is TGTGCCTGGAGTAAAGGGACAGGAAACTATGGCTACACCTTC. Protein: CAWSKGTGNYGYTF.

The V and J genes are TRBV10-3 and TRBJ2-7, with a tentative D call TRBD1 (5 bases). The V gene's germline CDR1 is ENHRY and CDR2 SYGVKD. The CDR3 runs to 12 residues. V was clipped by 4 bases and J by 5 bases, with 9 bases between them. The CDR3 DNA sequence: TGTGCCATCAGTGCGGGCAGGGACGAGCAGTACTTC. Translated: CAISAGRDEQYF.

There are a few counts of this clonotype. The chain couples TRBV6-2 or TRBV6-3 to TRBJ2-3; D is unclear. Trimming left V 4 bases short and J 0 bases short, with 11 bases between. The V gene's germline CDR1 is MNHEY and CDR2 SVGEGT. The CDR3 is 15 amino acids. The CDR3 DNA reads TGTGCCAGCAGTTTCCTGGACCTTAGCACAGATACGCAGTATTTT. It codes for CASSFLDLSTDTQYF.

This chain links TRBV28 with TRBJ2-3; 9 bases are shared with TRBD2. The junction had 3 bases not matched to a gene; V was cut back by 2 bases and J by 6 bases. CDR3 length: 14 amino acids. Germline V gene data show CDR1 as MDHEN and CDR2 as SYDVKM. CDR3 loop: CASSLRREGDTQYF. CDR3 nucleotide sequence: TGTGCCAGCAGTTTAAGGCGGGAGGGTGATACGCAGTATTTT. Full variable domain (outside the CDR3, taken from reference TRBV28 and TRBJ2-3): DVKVTQSSRYLVKRTGEKVFLECVQDMDHENMFWYRQDPGLGLRLIYFSYDVKMKEKGDIPEGYSVSREKKERFSLILESASTNQTSMYLCASSLRREGDTQYFGPGTRLTVL.

The rearrangement uses TRBV28 and TRBJ2-7; tentatively, D is TRBD2 (5 bases). Trimming removed 2 bases from V and 5 bases from J, with 7 bases in between. Germline CDR1 is MDHEN and CDR2 is SYDVKM. The CDR3 covers 12 residues. CDR3: CASSLGRNEQYF. DNA of the CDR3: TGTGCCAGCAGTTTAGGGAGAAACGAGCAGTACTTC.

The chain joins TRBV11-3 to TRBJ2-5, with D maybe TRBD2 (5 bases). The CDR3 has 18 residues. CDR1 is SGHNT, CDR2 YENEEA, per germline. V was pared by 1 base and J by 0 bases, with 18 bases between. The CDR3 protein is CASSLAEWGAGNQETQYF. As DNA, the CDR3 is TGTGCCAGCAGCTTAGCCGAATGGGGAGCTGGTAACCAAGAGACCCAGTACTTC.

The chain is built from TRBV24-1 and TRBJ2-2, with TRBD1 matching over 9 bases. CDR3 length: 16 amino acids. V gave up 7 bases and J gave up 1 base; unmatched junction bases: 6. Germline CDR1 and CDR2: KGHDR and SFDVKD. CDR3 sequence reads: CATSDDRGKNTGELFF. The DNA for the CDR3 is TGTGCCACCAGCGATGACAGGGGGAAGAACACCGGGGAGCTGTTTTTT.

The CDR3 bases are TGTGCCAGCAGCTTAGCCTCAGGCCGGACTAGTAGCGAGCAGTACTTC. Protein: CASSLASGRTSSEQYF. V is TRBV7-2 and J is TRBJ2-7; TRBD2 matches 7 bases. V was clipped by 0 bases and J by 6 bases; unmatched bases: 11. Per germline, CDR1 SGHTA and CDR2 FQGNSA. The length of the CDR3 is 16 residues.

The chain carries TRBV29-1 and TRBJ1-1; D ambiguous. The germline gives CDR1 SQVTM, CDR2 ANQGSEA. This CDR3 comprises 13 residues. V was pared by 1 base and J by 6 bases, with 12 bases between. DNA of the CDR3: TGCAGCGTTGAAGCCCCTTTGAGAGCTGAAGCTTTCTTT. This codes for CSVEAPLRAEAFF.

The chain employs TRBV20-1 and TRBJ1-5; D is undetermined. V shed 6 bases and J shed 0 bases, with 9 bases lying between them. CDR3 size: 13 residues. Per the germline V gene, CDR1 is DFQATT and CDR2 is SNEGSKA (reference sequence). The CDR3 is CSAADRSNQPQHF. The CDR3, as DNA: TGCAGTGCCGCGGACCGTAGCAATCAGCCCCAGCATTTT.

V usage is TRBV20-1 and J usage is TRBJ2-5; 9 bases match TRBD2. This CDR3 has 14 residues. The junction had 6 bases not matched to a gene; V was cut back by 5 bases and J by 2 bases. CDR1 and CDR2 from the germline V gene are DFQATT and SNEGSKA (reference sequence). The CDR3 sequence: CSAAISGGQETQYF. The DNA for the CDR3 is TGCAGTGCTGCAATTAGCGGGGGACAAGAGACCCAGTACTTC.

This rearrangement joins TRBV20-1 to TRBJ2-1, with unresolved D. CDR3 length equals 15 residues. V shed 1 base and J shed 11 bases, with 21 bases lying between them. The germline gives CDR1 DFQATT, CDR2 SNEGSKA (reference sequence). DNA for the CDR3: TGCAGTGCTAGAGTACCCATCGACCCGTACAGTAAGCAGTTCTTC. Translation: CSARVPIDPYSKQFF.

The chain recombines TRBV7-2 with TRBJ1-1; unclear D gene. With 4 bases removed from V and 4 bases from J, the gap between germline ends came to 16 bases. CDR3 length equals 15 residues. The germline CDR1 and CDR2 sequences are SGHTA and FQGNSA. This CDR3 reads CASSSNRVLGTEAFF. The CDR3 DNA reads TGTGCCAGCAGCTCAAACCGGGTCCTGGGCACTGAAGCTTTCTTT.

The chain employs TRBV15 and TRBJ2-7; 8 nucleotides line up with TRBD1. In germline, CDR1 is LNHNV, CDR2 YYDKDF (reference sequence). The trim removed 3 bases at V and 13 bases at J, leaving 2 bases unmatched. CDR3 size: 10 residues. CDR3 loop: CATSRTGDYF. The CDR3, as DNA: TGTGCCACCAGCAGGACAGGGGATTACTTC. The whole variable domain, filled in from reference TRBV15 and TRBJ2-7, reads DAMVIQNPRYQVTQFGKPVTLSCSQTLNHNVMYWYQQKSSQAPKLLFHYYDKDFNNEADTPDNFQSRRPNTSFCFLDIRSPGLGDTAMYLCATSRTGDYFGPGTRLTVT.

V gene TRBV7-9 combines with J gene TRBJ1-2; 8 positions match TRBD1. The CDR3 length is 14 residues. Trimming removed 6 bases from V and 1 base from J; junction bases left unmatched: 4. Germline CDR1 SEHNR, CDR2 FQNEAQ (reference sequence). The CDR3 sequence is CASSGTGNNYGYTF. DNA for the CDR3: TGTGCCAGCAGTGGGACAGGAAATAACTATGGCTACACCTTC.

The genes are TRBV5-4 and TRBJ1-1; D remains unclear. This CDR3 spans 14 amino acids. Between the trimmed V and J ends, which lost 2 bases and 1 base, there was a span of 9 bases. Germline V gives CDR1 SGHNT, CDR2 YYREEE (reference sequence). The CDR3 sequence is CASSLGSQNTEAFF. The CDR3, as DNA: TGTGCCAGCAGCTTAGGTTCGCAGAACACTGAAGCTTTCTTT.

In this sample, this clonotype turned up once. The chain links TRBV21-1 to TRBJ2-2; the table calls TRBD1, which could not be checked here. TRBV21-1 is noted as a pseudogene. This CDR3 has 14 amino acids. The CDR3 here is CATVWGARSGELFF. The CDR3 bases are TGTGCCACCGTTTGGGGGGCGCGTTCCGGGGAGCTGTTTTTT.

This chain uses TRBV11-2 with TRBJ1-1; no clear D gene. Germline V gene lookup returns CDR1 SGHAT and CDR2 FQNNGV. This CDR3 is 13 amino acids long. V dropped 2 bases and J dropped 8 bases, with 12 bases sitting between them. CDR3 residues: CASSLFVAAEAFF. The CDR3 DNA reads as TGTGCCAGCAGCTTATTCGTGGCGGCAGAAGCTTTCTTT.

The chain is built from TRBV12-3 or TRBV12-4 and TRBJ1-2, with D possibly TRBD1 on 6 matching bases. The V and J ends lost 4 bases and 8 bases respectively, with 17 bases between them. CDR3 size: 14 residues. The CDR3 region has the DNA TGTGCCAGCAGTTACCGCCGCGGGACATTCGGCTACACCTTC. It specifies CASSYRRGTFGYTF.

The chain employs TRBV11-2 and TRBJ1-2; 7 bases line up with TRBD1. The V segment lost 5 bases and the J segment 6 bases; nucleotides outside the gene matches: 6. The length of the CDR3 is 13 residues. Looked up from germline, CDR1 is SGHAT and CDR2 is FQNNGV. CDR3 region: CASSVQGLDGYTF. As DNA, the CDR3 is TGTGCCAGCAGCGTACAGGGGTTGGATGGCTACACCTTC.

The chain recombines TRBV27 with TRBJ1-2; 7 positions agree with TRBD1. The ends lost 6 bases at V and 2 bases at J; junction bases unmatched: 6. The CDR3 totals 14 residues. Looked up from germline, CDR1 is MNHEY and CDR2 is SMNVEV (reference sequence). The DNA for the CDR3 is TGTGCCAGCAGACCAGGGGGGAGGAACTATGGCTACACCTTC. Protein: CASRPGGRNYGYTF.

The rearrangement joins TRBV6-5 to TRBJ1-3; D remains ambiguous. Germline values: CDR1 MNHEY, CDR2 SVGAGI. V gave up 0 bases and J gave up 2 bases, with 8 bases separating them. The CDR3 length is 15 residues. CDR3 loop: CASSYSRLTGNTIYF. The CDR3 DNA follows: TGTGCCAGCAGTTACTCGAGACTTACTGGAAACACCATATATTTT.